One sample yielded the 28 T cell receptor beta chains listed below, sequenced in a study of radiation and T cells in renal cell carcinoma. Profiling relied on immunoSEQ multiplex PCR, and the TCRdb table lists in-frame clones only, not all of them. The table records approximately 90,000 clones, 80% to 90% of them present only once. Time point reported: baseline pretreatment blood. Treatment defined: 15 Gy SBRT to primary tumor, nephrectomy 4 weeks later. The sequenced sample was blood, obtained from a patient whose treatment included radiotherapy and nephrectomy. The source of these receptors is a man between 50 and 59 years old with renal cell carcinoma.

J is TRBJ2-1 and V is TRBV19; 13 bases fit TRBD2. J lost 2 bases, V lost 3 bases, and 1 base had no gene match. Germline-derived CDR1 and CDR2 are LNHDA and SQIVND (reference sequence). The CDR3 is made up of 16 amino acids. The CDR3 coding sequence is TGTGCCAGTAGTATGACTAGCGGGGGGCCCTACAATGAGCAGTTCTTC. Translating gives CASSMTSGGPYNEQFF.

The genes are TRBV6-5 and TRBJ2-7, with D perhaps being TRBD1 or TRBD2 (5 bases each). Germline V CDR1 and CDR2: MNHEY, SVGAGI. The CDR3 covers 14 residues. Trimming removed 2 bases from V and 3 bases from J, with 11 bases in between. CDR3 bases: TGTGCCAGCAGTTACGGGCTGGGGGACTACGAGCAGTACTTC. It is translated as CASSYGLGDYEQYF.

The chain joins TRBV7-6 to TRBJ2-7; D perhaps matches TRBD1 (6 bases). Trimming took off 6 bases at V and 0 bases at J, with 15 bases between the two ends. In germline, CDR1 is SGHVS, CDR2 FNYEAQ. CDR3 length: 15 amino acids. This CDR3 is CASSSQGGDSYEQYF. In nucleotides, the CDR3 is TGTGCCAGCAGTTCCCAAGGGGGAGACTCCTACGAGCAGTACTTC. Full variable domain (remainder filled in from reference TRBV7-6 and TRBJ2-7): GAGVSQSPRYKVTKRGQDVALRCDPISGHVSLYWYRQALGQGPEFLTYFNYEAQQDKSGLPNDRFSAERPEGSISTLTIQRTEQRDSAMYRCASSSQGGDSYEQYFGPGTRLTVT.

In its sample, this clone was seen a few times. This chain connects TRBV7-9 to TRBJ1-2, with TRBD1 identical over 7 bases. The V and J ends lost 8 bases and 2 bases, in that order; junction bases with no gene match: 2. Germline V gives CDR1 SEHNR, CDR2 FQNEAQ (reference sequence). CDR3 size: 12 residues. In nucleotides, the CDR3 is TGTGCCAGCTGGGGACAGAACTATGGCTACACCTTC. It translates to CASWGQNYGYTF.

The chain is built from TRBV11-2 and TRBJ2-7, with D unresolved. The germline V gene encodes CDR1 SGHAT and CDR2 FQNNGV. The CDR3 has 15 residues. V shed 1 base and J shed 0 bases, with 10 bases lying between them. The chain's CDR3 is CASSLGVGFSYEQYF. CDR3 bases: TGTGCCAGCAGCTTAGGGGTAGGGTTCTCCTACGAGCAGTACTTC.

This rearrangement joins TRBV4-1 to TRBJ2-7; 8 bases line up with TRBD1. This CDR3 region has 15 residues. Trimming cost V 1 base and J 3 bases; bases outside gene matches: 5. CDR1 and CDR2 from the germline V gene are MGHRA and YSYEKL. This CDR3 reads CASSQVPTGDYEQYF. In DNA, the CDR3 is TGCGCCAGCAGCCAAGTACCGACAGGGGACTACGAGCAGTACTTC.

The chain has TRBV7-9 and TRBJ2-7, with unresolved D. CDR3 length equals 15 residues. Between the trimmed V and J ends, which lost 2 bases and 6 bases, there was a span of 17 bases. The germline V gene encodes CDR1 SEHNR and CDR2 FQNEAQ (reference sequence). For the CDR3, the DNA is TGTGCCAGCAGCTTATCTCCCCGGGCCGCAGGCGAGCAGTACTTC. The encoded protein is CASSLSPRAAGEQYF.

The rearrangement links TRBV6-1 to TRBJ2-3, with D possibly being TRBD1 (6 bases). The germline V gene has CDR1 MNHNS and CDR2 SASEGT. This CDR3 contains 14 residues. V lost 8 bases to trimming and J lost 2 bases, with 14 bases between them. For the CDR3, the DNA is TGTGCCAGCCACAGGACAGTTTCCACAGATACGCAGTATTTT. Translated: CASHRTVSTDTQYF.

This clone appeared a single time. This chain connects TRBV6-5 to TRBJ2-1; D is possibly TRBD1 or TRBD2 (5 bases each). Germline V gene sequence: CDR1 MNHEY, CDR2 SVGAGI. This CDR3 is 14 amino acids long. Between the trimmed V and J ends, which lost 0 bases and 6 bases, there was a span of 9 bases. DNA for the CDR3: TGTGCCAGCAGTTACTCGAGGGGCTCCAATGAGCAGTTCTTC. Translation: CASSYSRGSNEQFF.

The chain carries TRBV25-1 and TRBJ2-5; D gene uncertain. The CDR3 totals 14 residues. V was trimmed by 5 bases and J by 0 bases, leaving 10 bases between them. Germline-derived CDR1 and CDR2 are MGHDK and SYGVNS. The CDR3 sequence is CASSQDGYQETQYF. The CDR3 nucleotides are TGTGCCAGCAGTCAGGACGGTTACCAAGAGACCCAGTACTTC.

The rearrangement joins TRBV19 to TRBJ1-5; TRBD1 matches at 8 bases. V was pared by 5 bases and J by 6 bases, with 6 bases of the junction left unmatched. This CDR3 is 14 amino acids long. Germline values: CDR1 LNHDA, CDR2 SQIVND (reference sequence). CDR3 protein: CASSSTGGRQPQHF. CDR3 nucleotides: TGTGCCAGTAGTTCTACAGGGGGTCGTCAGCCCCAGCATTTT.

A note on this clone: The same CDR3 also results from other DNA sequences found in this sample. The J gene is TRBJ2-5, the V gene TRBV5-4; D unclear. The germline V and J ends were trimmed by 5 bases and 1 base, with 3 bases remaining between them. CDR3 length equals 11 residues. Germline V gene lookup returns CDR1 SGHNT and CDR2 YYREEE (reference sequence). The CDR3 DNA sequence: TGTGCCAGCAGTCTCCAAGAGACCCAGTACTTC. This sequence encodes CASSLQETQYF. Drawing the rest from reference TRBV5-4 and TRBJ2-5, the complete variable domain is ETGVTQSPTHLIKTRGQQVTLRCSSQSGHNTVSWYQQALGQGPQFIFQYYREEENGRGNFPPRFSGLQFPNYSSELNVNALELDDSALYLCASSLQETQYFGPGTRLLVL.

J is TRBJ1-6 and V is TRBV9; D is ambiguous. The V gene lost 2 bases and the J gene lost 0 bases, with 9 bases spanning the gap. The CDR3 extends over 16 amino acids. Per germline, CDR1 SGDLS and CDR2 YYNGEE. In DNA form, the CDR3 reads TGTGCCAGCAGCGTGGGGATTAGCTCCTATAATTCACCCCTCCACTTT. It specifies CASSVGISSYNSPLHF.

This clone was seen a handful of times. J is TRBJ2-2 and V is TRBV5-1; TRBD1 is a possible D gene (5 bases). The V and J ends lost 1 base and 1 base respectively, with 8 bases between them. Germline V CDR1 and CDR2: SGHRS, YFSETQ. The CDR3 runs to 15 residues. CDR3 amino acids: CASSLYGQNTGELFF. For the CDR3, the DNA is TGCGCCAGCAGCTTGTATGGACAGAACACCGGGGAGCTGTTTTTT.

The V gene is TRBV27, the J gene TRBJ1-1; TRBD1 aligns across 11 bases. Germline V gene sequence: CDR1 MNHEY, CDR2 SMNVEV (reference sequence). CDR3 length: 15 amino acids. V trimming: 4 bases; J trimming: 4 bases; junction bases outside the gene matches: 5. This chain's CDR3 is CASSSDRGLSTEAFF. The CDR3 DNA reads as TGTGCCAGCAGTTCGGACAGGGGGCTTAGCACTGAAGCTTTCTTT.

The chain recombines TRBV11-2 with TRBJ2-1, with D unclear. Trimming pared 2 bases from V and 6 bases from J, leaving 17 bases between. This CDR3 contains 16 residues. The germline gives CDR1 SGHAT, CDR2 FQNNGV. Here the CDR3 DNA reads TGTGCCAGCAGCTTACGTGGGTGGCTCTATATCAATGAGCAGTTCTTC. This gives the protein CASSLRGWLYINEQFF.

In DNA, the CDR3 is TGCAGCGTCGCCAGGGGAGGGACAGATACGCAGTATTTT. This encodes CSVARGGTDTQYF. This sequence joins TRBV29-1 and TRBJ2-3, with D maybe TRBD2 (7 bases). The CDR3 runs 13 residues. Trimming cost V 6 bases and J 3 bases, with 13 bases left between them. The germline CDR1 and CDR2 sequences are SQVTM and ANQGSEA.

As DNA, the CDR3 is TGTGCCAGCAGTGAACGATTAGCGGGGTACAATGAGCAGTTCTTC. It translates to CASSERLAGYNEQFF. The chain has TRBV2 and TRBJ2-1; 8 bases fit TRBD2. CDR3 length equals 15 residues. Germline loops: CDR1 SNHLY, CDR2 FYNNEI. Losses at the gene ends were 2 bases for V and 4 bases for J; bases not matched to a gene: 4.

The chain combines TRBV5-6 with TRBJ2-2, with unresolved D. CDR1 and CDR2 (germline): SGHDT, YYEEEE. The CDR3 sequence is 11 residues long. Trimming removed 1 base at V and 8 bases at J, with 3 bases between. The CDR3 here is CASSLFGELFF. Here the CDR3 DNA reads TGTGCCAGCAGCTTGTTTGGGGAGCTGTTTTTT.

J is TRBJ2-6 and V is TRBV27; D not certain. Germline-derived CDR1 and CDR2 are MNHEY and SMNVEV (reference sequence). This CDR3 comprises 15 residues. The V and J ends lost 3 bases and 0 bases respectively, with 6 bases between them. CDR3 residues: CASSFSPSGANVLTF. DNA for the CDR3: TGTGCCAGCAGTTTTAGTCCCTCTGGGGCCAACGTCCTGACTTTC.

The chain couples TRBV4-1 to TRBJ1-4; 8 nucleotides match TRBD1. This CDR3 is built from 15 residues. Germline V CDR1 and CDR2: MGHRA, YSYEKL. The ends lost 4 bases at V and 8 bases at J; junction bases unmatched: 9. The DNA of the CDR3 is TGCGCCAGCAGCCCGATAGGACAGGGAGACGAAAAACTGTTTTTT. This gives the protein CASSPIGQGDEKLFF.

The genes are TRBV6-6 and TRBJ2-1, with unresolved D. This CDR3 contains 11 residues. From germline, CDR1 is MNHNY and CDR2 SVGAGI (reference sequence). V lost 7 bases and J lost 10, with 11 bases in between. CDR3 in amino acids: CASTHREEQFF. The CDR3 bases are TGTGCCAGCACTCACCGCGAAGAGCAGTTCTTC.

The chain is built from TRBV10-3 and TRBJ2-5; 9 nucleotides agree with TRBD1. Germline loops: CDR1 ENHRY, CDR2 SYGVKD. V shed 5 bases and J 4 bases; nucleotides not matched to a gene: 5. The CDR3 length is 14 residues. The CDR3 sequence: CAISISDRGETQYF. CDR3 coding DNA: TGTGCCATCAGTATATCGGACAGGGGAGAGACCCAGTACTTC.

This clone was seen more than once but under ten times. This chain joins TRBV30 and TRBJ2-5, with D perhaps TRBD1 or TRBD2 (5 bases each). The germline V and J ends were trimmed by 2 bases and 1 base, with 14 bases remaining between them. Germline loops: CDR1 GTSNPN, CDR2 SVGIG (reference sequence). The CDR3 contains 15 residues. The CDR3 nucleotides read TGTGCCTGGAGTCCACGCCGGGACGGCCAAGAGACCCAGTACTTC. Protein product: CAWSPRRDGQETQYF.

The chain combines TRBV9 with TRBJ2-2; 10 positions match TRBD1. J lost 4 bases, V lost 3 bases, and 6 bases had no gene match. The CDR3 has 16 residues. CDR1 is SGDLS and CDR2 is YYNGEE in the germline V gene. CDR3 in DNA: TGTGCCAGCAGCGCGGAGGGACAGGGGAGCACCGGGGAGCTGTTTTTT. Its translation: CASSAEGQGSTGELFF.

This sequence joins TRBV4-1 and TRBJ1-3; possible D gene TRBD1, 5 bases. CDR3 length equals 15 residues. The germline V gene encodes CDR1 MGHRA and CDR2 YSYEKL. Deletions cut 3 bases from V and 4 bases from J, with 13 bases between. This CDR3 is CASSHPTGSGNTIYF. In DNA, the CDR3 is TGCGCCAGCAGCCATCCAACAGGTTCCGGAAACACCATATATTTT.

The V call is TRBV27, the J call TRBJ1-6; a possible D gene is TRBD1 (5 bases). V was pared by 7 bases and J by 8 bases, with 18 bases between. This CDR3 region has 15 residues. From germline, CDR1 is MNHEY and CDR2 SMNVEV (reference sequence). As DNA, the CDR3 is TGTGCCAGCACCCACGACCTGGGGGAGGATTCACCCCTCCACTTT. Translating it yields CASTHDLGEDSPLHF.

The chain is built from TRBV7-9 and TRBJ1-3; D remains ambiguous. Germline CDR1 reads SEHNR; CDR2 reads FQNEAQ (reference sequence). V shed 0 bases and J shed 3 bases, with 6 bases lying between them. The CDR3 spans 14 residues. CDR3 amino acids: CASSLALHGNTIYF. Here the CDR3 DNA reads TGTGCCAGCAGCTTAGCGCTTCATGGAAACACCATATATTTT. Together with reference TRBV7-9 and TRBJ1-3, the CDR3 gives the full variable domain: DTGVSQNPRHKITKRGQNVTFRCDPISEHNRLYWYRQTLGQGPEFLTYFQNEAQLEKSRLLSDRFSAERPKGSFSTLEIQRTEQGDSAMYLCASSLALHGNTIYFGEGSWLTVV.